This TCR beta chain came from a study of vaccination effects on CD4 cells after COVID-19. Overall study results and limits: Common cold coronavirus cross-reactivity was shown by only 1 of 255 vaccine-induced clones in healthy vaccinees.

Trimming removed 6 bases at V and 2 bases at J, with 10 bases between. The CDR3 contains 13 residues. The germline V gene has CDR1 MNHEY and CDR2 SVGAGI. A word on this clone: Its cognate antigen is unknown.

ViraFEST assay sequencing came after antigen-specific CD4+ T cells were expanded with viral peptide pools. Following a roughly 11-day culture, CD4+ T cells were purified. Absence of prior SARS-CoV-2 infection characterized the vaccine recipients, who showed negative nucleocapsid antibodies. The table came from immunoSEQ multiplex PCR; TCRdb's copy has only in-frame clones and leaves some out. The data contain 35,000 to 55,000 clones, roughly 79% of them seen just once; the ten biggest clones take up 11%. The starting material was CD4+ T cells from PBMCs cultured with SARS-CoV-2 spike peptides, obtained before COVID-19 vaccination. The chain combines TRBV6-5 with TRBJ1-1; tentatively, D is TRBD1 (5 bases). This TCR derives from a human donor who received a COVID-19 vaccine. The CDR3 bases are TGTGCCAGCAGGGTGACAGTCAACACTGAAGCTTTCTTT. Amino acids: CASRVTVNTEAFF.